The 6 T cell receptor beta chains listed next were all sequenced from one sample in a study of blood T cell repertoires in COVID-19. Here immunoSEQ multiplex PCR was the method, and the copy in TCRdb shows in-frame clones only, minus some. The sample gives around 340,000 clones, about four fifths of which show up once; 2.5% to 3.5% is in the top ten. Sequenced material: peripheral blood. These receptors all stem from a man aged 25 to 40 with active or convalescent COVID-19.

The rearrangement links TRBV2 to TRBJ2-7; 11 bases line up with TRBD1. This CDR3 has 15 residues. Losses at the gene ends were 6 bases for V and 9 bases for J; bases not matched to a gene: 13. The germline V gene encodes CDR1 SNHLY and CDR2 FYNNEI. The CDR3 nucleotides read TGTGCCAGCAGGGGGCCGGGACAGGGGGGTTCGGCGCAGTACTTC. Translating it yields CASRGPGQGGSAQYF.

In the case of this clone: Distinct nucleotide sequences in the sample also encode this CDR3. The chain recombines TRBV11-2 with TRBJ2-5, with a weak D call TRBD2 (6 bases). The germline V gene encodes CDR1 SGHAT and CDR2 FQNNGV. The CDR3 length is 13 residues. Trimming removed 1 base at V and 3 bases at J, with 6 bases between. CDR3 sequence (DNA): TGTGCCAGCAGCTTAGGGGGGGAAGAGACCCAGTACTTC. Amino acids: CASSLGGEETQYF.

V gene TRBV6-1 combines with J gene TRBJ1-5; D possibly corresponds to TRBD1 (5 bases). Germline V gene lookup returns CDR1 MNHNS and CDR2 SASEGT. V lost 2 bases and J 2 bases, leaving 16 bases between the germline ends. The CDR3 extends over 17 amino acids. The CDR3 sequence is CASSERMGEEGNQPQHF. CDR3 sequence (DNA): TGTGCCAGCAGTGAACGGATGGGGGAGGAAGGCAATCAGCCCCAGCATTTT.

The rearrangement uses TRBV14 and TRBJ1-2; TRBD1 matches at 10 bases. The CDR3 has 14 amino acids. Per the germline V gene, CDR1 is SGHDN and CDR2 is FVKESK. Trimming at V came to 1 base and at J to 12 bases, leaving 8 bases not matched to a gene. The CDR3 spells CASSQGTGGFTDTF. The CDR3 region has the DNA TGTGCCAGCAGCCAAGGGACAGGGGGATTCACGGACACCTTC.

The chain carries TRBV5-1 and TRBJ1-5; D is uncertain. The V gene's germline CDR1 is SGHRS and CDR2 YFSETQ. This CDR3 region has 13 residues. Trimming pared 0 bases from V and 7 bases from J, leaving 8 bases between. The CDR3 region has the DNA TGCGCCAGCAGCTTGGAGGCGGGACAGCCCCAGCATTTT. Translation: CASSLEAGQPQHF.

CDR3 amino acids: CASRADSNEQFF. CDR3 coding DNA: TGTGCCAGCAGGGCAGACAGTAATGAGCAGTTCTTC. V usage is TRBV6-5 and J usage is TRBJ2-1; D might be TRBD1 (5 bases). The CDR3 is 12 amino acids. The germline V and J ends were trimmed by 6 bases and 7 bases, with 10 bases remaining between them. Germline V lookup: CDR1 MNHEY, CDR2 SVGAGI.